This section outlines one T cell receptor beta chain sequence together with its context. This entry comes from a study of blood T cell repertoires in COVID-19. Study in general: Specimens from acute and convalescent COVID-19 originated in the United States, Italy and Spain.

The CDR3 extends over 13 amino acids. Germline-derived CDR1 and CDR2 are SGDLS and YYNGEE. V lost 3 bases and J lost 4, with 8 bases in between. Per the original data handling: Amplification of reference gene primers was used by the study to estimate nucleated cell counts. Clones were sequenced by immunoSEQ multiplex PCR, and TCRdb holds only the in-frame ones, with some missing. The V and J calls and the clone size are those of that table, but D and trimming were determined from the DNA. The data show over 200,000 clones, around 86% seen once. This chain uses TRBV9 with TRBJ2-1; weak D call: TRBD1 (6 bases). The sequenced sample was peripheral blood. The TCR comes from a man aged 25 to 40 who had recovered from COVID-19. CDR3: CASSDTGYNEQFF. CDR3 DNA sequence: TGTGCCAGCAGCGACACAGGGTACAATGAGCAGTTCTTC.